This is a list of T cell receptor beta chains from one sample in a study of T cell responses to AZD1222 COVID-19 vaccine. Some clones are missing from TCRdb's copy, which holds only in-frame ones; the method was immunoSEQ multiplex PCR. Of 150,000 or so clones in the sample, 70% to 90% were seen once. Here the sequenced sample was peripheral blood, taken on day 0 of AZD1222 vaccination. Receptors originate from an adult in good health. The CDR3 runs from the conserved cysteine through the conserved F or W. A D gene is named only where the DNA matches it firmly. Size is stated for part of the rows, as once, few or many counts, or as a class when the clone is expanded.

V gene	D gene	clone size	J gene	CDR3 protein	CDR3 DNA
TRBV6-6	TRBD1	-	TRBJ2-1	CASGTGDVGEQFF	TGTGCCAGCGGGACAGGGGACGTCGGTGAGCAGTTCTTC
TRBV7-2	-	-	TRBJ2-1	CASSLNFGPYNEQFF	TGTGCCAGCAGCTTAAACTTTGGCCCCTACAATGAGCAGTTCTTC
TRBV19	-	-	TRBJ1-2	CASSISVDLTYGYTF	TGTGCCAGTAGTATAAGTGTCGACTTGACCTATGGCTACACCTTC
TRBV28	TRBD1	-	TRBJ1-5	CASSPFGGRDRDRNQPQHF	TGTGCCAGCAGTCCCTTTGGCGGCCGGGACAGGGATCGCAATCAGCCCCAGCATTTT
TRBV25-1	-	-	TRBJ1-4	CASGGRWSSGKLFF	TGTGCCAGCGGAGGACGCTGGTCCTCGGGAAAACTGTTTTTT
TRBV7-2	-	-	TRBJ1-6	CASSSGPRSGSPLHF	TGTGCCAGCAGCTCGGGACCGAGGTCTGGTTCACCCCTCCACTTT
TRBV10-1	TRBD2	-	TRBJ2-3	CASSQLGTSGGTDTQYF	TGCGCCAGCAGCCAATTGGGGACTAGCGGAGGCACAGATACGCAGTATTTT
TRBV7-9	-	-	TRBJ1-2	CASSSNTLSGGYTF	TGTGCCAGCAGCTCAAACACCCTTTCGGGTGGCTACACCTTC
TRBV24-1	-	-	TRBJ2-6	CATSDNRYDTSGANVLTF	TGTGCCACCAGTGATAACCGGTACGACACCTCTGGGGCCAACGTCCTGACTTTC
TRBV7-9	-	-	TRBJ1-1	CASSLGSGRDTEAFF	TGTGCCAGCAGCTTAGGTTCGGGCCGGGACACTGAAGCTTTCTTT
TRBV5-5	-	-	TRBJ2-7	CASSLTTPYEQYF	TGTGCCAGCAGCTTGACTACGCCGTACGAGCAGTACTTC
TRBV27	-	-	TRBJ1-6	CASKENGGSPLHF	TGTGCCAGCAAGGAGAACGGGGGCTCACCCCTCCACTTT
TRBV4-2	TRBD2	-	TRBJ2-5	CASSQGSRGVSGEGETQYF	TGTGCCAGCAGCCAAGGCTCCAGGGGAGTTAGCGGGGAGGGGGAGACCCAGTACTTC
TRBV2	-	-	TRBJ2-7	CASRKGQTYEQYF	TGTGCCAGCAGAAAAGGACAAACCTACGAGCAGTACTTC
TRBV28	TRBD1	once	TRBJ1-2	CASSTGDGYTF	TGTGCCAGCAGTACAGGGGATGGCTACACCTTC
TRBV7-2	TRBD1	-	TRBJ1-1	CASARDRAATEAFF	TGTGCCAGCGCACGAGACAGGGCGGCCACTGAAGCTTTCTTT
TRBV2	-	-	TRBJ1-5	CASTGEGRPQHF	TGTGCCAGCACGGGGGAAGGGAGGCCCCAGCATTTT
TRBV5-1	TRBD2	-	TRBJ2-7	CASSLDRLAGGYEQYF	TGCGCCAGCAGCTTGGATAGGCTAGCGGGAGGGTACGAGCAGTACTTC
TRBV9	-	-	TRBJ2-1	CASSVLSGSYNEQFF	TGTGCCAGCAGCGTTTTATCAGGCAGCTACAATGAGCAGTTCTTC
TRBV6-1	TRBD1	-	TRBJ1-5	CASVGQASGQPQHF	TGTGCCAGCGTTGGACAGGCCAGTGGACAGCCCCAGCATTTT
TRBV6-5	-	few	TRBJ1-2	CASRTTVGTNYGYTF	TGTGCCAGCAGAACGACAGTGGGGACTAACTATGGCTACACCTTC
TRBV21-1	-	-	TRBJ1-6	CASNQNAIFGQQHNSPLHF	TGTGCCAGCAACCAAAACGCCATCTTTGGACAGCAGCATAATTCACCCCTCCACTTT
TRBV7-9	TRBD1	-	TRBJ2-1	CASSPRDRGTIEQFF	TGTGCCAGCAGCCCCCGGGACAGGGGTACTATTGAGCAGTTCTTC
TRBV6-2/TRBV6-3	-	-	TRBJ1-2	CASSDTTNYGYTF	TGTGCCAGCAGCGACACAACCAACTATGGCTACACCTTC
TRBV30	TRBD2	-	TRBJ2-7	CAWSVRVSGSSYEQYF	TGTGCCTGGAGTGTACGGGTTAGCGGGAGCTCCTACGAGCAGTACTTC
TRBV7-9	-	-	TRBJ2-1	CASSLGEAGKHEQFF	TGTGCCAGCAGCTTAGGGGAAGCAGGGAAACATGAGCAGTTCTTC
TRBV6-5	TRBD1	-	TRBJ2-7	CASSYATGVSEQYF	TGTGCCAGCAGTTACGCGACAGGGGTGTCCGAGCAGTACTTC
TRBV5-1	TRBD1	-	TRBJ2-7	CASRPGQGIYEQYF	TGCGCCAGCAGGCCGGGACAGGGGATCTACGAGCAGTACTTC
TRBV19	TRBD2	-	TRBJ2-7	CASSVGTSGRYEQYF	TGTGCCAGTAGTGTCGGGACTAGCGGGAGATACGAGCAGTACTTC
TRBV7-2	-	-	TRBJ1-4	CASSLVRDASATNEKLFF	TGTGCCAGCAGCTTAGTTAGGGACGCTTCTGCAACTAATGAAAAACTGTTTTTT
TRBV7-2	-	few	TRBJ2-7	CASSLSHSSYEQYF	TGTGCCAGCAGCTTGAGTCACAGCTCCTACGAGCAGTACTTC
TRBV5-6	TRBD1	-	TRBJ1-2	CASSLGDRGYGYTF	TGTGCCAGCAGCTTGGGCGACAGGGGGTATGGCTACACCTTC
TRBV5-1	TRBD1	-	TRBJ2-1	CASSGGQGTNNEQFF	TGCGCCAGCAGCGGGGGACAGGGGACCAACAATGAGCAGTTCTTC
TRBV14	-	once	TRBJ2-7	CASSQDWGQGYEQYF	TGTGCCAGCAGCCAAGATTGGGGCCAGGGCTACGAGCAGTACTTC
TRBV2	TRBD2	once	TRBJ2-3	CASSPGLAALGDTQYF	TGTGCCAGCAGCCCCGGACTAGCGGCCCTCGGGGATACGCAGTATTTT
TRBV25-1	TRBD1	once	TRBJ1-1	CASSGSTGAEAFF	TGTGCCAGCAGTGGCAGCACAGGGGCTGAAGCTTTCTTT
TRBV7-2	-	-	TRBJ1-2	CASSLGVFRESYGYTF	TGTGCCAGCAGCTTAGGGGTTTTCAGGGAAAGCTATGGCTACACCTTC
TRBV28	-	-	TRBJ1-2	CASEDYYGYTF	TGTGCCAGCGAGGACTACTATGGCTACACCTTC
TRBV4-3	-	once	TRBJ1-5	CASSRLVDSNQPQHF	TGCGCCAGCAGCCGTTTGGTGGACAGCAATCAGCCCCAGCATTTT